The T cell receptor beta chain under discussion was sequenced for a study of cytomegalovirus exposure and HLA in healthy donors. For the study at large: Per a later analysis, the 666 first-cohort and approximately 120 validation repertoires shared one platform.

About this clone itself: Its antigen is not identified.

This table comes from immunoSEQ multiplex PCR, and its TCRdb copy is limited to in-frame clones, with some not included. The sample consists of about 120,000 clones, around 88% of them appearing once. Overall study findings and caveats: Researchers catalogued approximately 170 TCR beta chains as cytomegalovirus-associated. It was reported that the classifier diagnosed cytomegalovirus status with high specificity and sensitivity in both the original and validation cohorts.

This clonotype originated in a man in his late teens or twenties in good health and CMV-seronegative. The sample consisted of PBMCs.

In nucleotides, the CDR3 is TGTGCCACCAGCAGAGCGGCACCCAGGGAGGGAAAACTGTTTTTT. Protein product: CATSRAAPREGKLFF. The V call is TRBV15, the J call TRBJ1-4; possibly TRBD1 for D (5 bases). The V gene lost 1 base and the J gene lost 10 bases, with 16 bases spanning the gap. The germline CDR1 and CDR2 sequences are LNHNV and YYDKDF (reference sequence). This CDR3 has 15 residues.